This T cell receptor beta chain was sequenced during a study of control samples from healthy donors and cancer patients (dated by TCRdb to the early 2020s). The method was the immunoSEQ multiplex PCR assay. TCRdb obtained this table from immuneACCESS and retained in-frame rearrangements with V and J assigned. These tables miss some clones; where compared with another copy, unresolved V genes account for less than half of the shortfall, and the remainder is unexplained. In this sample the table shows some 120,000 clones, just over 90% of which occur a single time. About 1.5% of the sample goes to the ten largest clones. In regard to this clone: This clone's antigen is unknown. It has no much larger one-base neighbor in the sample; base qualities were not kept.

V sheds 8 bases and J sheds 5 bases, leaving 17 bases between their ends. Counted from cysteine to phenylalanine, this CDR3 has 14 amino acids. The DNA shown is the 42-base CDR3, in frame from base 1. From the germline V gene, CDR1 is SGHTA and CDR2 is FQGNSA. The chain uses TRBV7-2 and TRBJ2-3; the D gene identity is not certain. Specimen: PBMCs. The source of this sequence is a man aged 45 to 65 with head and neck cancer. The CDR3 region has the sequence CASSPPPGVDTQYF. The DNA reads as follows: TGTGCCAGCTCCCCTCCCCCCGGCGTAGATACGCAGTATTTT.